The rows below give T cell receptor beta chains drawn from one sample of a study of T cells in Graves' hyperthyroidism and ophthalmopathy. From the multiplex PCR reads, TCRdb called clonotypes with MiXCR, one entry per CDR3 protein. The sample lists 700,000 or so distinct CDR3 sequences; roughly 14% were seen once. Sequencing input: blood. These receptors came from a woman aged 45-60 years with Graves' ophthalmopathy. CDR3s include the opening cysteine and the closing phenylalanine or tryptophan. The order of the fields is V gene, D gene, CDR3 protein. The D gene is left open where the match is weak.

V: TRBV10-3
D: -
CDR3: CAISESREYGYTF

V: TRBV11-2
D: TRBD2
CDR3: CASSLAPRTSSYNEQFF

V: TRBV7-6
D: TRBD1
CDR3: CASSLGTGGSVSYEQYF

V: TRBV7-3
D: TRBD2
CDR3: CASSLVRELGEQFF

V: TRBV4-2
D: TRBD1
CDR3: CASSRSGQGRGEQYF

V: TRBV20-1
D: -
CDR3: CSARSIQGPGSPLHF

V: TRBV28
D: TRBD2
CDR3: CASSFLLAGARNEQFF

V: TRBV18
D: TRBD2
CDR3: CASSLTSGEYNEQFF

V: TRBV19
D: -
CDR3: CASSSIGQANTGELFF

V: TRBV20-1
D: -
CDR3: CSAKGDRGETQYF

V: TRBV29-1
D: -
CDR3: CSVVPEPRTDTQYF

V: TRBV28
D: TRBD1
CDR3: CASSWGDRGTDTQYF

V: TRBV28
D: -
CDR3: CASRTTRDSYEQYF

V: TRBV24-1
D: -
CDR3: CATSDRGFNEQFF

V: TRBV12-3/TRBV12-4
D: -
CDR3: CASSLQGSSGNQPQHF

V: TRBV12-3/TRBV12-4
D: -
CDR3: CASSPRYSGNSRETQYF

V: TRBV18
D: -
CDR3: CASSPIQVSNQPQHF

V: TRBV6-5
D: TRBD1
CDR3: CASSSPGAGGRPSYEQYF

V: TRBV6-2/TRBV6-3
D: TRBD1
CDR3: CAGMTGGPRTGELFF

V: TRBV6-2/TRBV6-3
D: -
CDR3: CASRSTGSLHGYTF

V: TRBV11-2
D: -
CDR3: CASSLVAASYEQYF

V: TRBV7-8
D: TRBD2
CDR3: CASSPAGENYNEQFF

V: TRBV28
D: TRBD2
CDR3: CASGLAGLYNEQFF

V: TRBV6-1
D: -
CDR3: CASSELGGNSPLHF

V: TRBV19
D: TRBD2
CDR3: CASSPEGLAGVGRGEQYF

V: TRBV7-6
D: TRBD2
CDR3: CASSLLASGGYEQYF

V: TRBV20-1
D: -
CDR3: CSARAPGVTGELFF

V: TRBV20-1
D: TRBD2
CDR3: CSAKLAGATYEQYF

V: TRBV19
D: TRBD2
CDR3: CASSIRAGGPYEQYF

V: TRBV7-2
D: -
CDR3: CASSSGQGLYGYTF

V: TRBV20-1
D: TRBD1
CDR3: CSASPGGFEKLFF

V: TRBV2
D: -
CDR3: CASSEEDTQYF

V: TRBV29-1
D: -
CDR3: CSVLPGPGNTIYF

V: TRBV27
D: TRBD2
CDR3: CASSPYPGVAGVDNEQFF

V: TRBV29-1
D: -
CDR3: CSVEDRRGSPFSYEQYF

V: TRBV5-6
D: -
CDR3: CASRTGYSYEQYF